A single sample is the source of the 8 T cell receptor beta chains below, sequenced in a study of T cells in Graves' hyperthyroidism and ophthalmopathy. Authors of the study amplified TCR beta CDR3 regions from RNA transcripts. When the TCR CDR3 underwent first-round RT-PCR, the HTBI primer set was used. MiXCR was run by TCRdb on the multiplex PCR reads, yielding one entry per CDR3 protein. The data show around 600,000 distinct CDR3 sequences, 40% to 55% seen once. What was sequenced was peripheral blood or thyroid tissue (not recorded which). The receptors derive from an adult man with Graves' disease, either hyperthyroidism or ophthalmopathy (not recorded which).

This clonotype was recorded many times. The chain couples TRBV2 to TRBJ1-1; D is unclear. Germline lookup yields CDR1 SNHLY and CDR2 FYNNEI. Trimming took off 0 bases at V and 3 bases at J, with 5 bases between the two ends. This CDR3 is built from 13 residues. CDR3 in DNA: TGTGCCAGCAGTGAAGCAGCTTACACTGAAGCTTTCTTT. Translation: CASSEAAYTEAFF. Variable domain in full (rest from reference TRBV2 and TRBJ1-1): EPEVTQTPSHQVTQMGQEVILRCVPISNHLYFYWYRQILGQKVEFLVSFYNNEISEKSEIFDDQFSVERPDGSNFTLKIRSTKLEDSAMYFCASSEAAYTEAFFGQGTRLTVV.

This chain uses TRBV7-2 with TRBJ2-5; no definite D call. Trimming removed 1 base from V and 3 bases from J, with 18 bases in between. Germline lookup yields CDR1 SGHTA and CDR2 FQGNSA. The CDR3 covers 17 residues. Here the CDR3 DNA reads TGTGCCAGCAGCTTAGGTAGTGTGGGGTATCTTGAAGAGACCCAGTACTTC. It is translated as CASSLGSVGYLEETQYF.

This clonotype was counted at least ten times. V and J are TRBV2 and TRBJ2-7; 9 bases match TRBD1. The CDR3 has 13 amino acids. CDR1 is SNHLY, CDR2 FYNNEI, per germline. V lost 7 bases, J lost 5 bases, and 6 bases stayed unmatched. The CDR3 region is CASTLDRGNEQYF. CDR3 DNA sequence: TGTGCCAGCACCTTGGACAGGGGCAACGAGCAGTACTTC.

This clonotype was seen a handful of times. The chain employs TRBV14 and TRBJ2-2; the D is unclear. CDR3 length: 15 amino acids. V was pared by 1 base and J by 4 bases, with 10 bases between. Per the germline V gene, CDR1 is SGHDN and CDR2 is FVKESK. The CDR3 bases are TGTGCCAGCAGCCAAGCCTTTGGCCGCACCGGGGAGCTGTTTTTT. Its protein product is CASSQAFGRTGELFF.

The J gene is TRBJ1-2, the V gene TRBV2; D is perhaps TRBD1 (5 bases). Germline-derived CDR1 and CDR2 are SNHLY and FYNNEI. Trimming left V 5 bases short and J 6 bases short, with 13 bases between. The CDR3 contains 13 residues. Here the CDR3 DNA reads TGTGCCAGCAGTTCCGGGACGCTCCATGGCTACACCTTC. This sequence encodes CASSSGTLHGYTF.

This clonotype came up many times. The chain couples TRBV2 to TRBJ1-4; 8 nucleotides align to TRBD1. The CDR3 sequence is 18 residues long. Per germline, CDR1 SNHLY and CDR2 FYNNEI. The junction had 15 bases not matched to a gene; V was cut back by 6 bases and J by 3 bases. The CDR3 nucleotides read TGTGCCAGCAGAGAGGATCTGACATGGACAGGGTCTAATGAAAAACTGTTTTTT. Translation gives CASREDLTWTGSNEKLFF.

A few counts support this clonotype. The V gene is TRBV25-1, the J gene TRBJ1-6; D remains ambiguous. Germline values: CDR1 MGHDK, CDR2 SYGVNS. The CDR3 sequence is 14 residues long. V lost 5 bases to trimming and J lost 8 bases, with 13 bases between them. As DNA, the CDR3 is TGTGCCAGCAGTTTACGAGCGTTAGATTCACCCCTCCACTTT. Its protein is CASSLRALDSPLHF.

The chain links TRBV13 to TRBJ2-2; the D call may be TRBD1 or TRBD2 (5 bases each). V was shortened by 6 bases and J by 3 bases, with 14 bases between the two germline ends. The CDR3 extends over 15 amino acids. Germline CDR1 is PRHDT and CDR2 is FYEKMQ (reference sequence). CDR3 bases: TGTGCCAGCAGTCCTTTGAGGGGCCACACCGGGGAGCTGTTTTTT. It translates to CASSPLRGHTGELFF.